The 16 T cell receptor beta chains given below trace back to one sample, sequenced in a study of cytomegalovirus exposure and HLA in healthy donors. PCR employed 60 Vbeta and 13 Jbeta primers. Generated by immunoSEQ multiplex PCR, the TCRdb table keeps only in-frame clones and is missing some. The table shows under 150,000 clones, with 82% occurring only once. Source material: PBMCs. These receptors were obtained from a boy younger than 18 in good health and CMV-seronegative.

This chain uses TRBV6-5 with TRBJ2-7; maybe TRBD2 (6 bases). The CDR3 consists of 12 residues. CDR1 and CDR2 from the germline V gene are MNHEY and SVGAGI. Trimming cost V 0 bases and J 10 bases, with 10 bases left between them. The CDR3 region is CASSYSSGPQYF. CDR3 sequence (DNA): TGTGCCAGCAGTTACTCGAGCGGGCCTCAGTACTTC.

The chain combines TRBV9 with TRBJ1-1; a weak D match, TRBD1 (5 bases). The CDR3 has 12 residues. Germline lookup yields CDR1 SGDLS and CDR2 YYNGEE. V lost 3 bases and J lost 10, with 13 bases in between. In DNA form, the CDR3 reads TGTGCCAGCAGCGCGGGACTGGAGGGAGCTTTCTTT. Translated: CASSAGLEGAFF.

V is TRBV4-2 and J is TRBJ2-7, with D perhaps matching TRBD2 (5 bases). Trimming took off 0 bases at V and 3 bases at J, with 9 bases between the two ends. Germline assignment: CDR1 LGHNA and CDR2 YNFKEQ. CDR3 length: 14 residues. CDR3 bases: TGTGCCAGCAGCCAAGAGGACGGACTCTACGAGCAGTACTTC. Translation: CASSQEDGLYEQYF.

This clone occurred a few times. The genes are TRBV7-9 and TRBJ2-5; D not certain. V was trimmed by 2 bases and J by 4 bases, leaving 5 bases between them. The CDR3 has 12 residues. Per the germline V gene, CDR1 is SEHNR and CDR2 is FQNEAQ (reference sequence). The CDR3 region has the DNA TGTGCCAGCAGCTTAACTCGAGAGACCCAGTACTTC. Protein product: CASSLTRETQYF.

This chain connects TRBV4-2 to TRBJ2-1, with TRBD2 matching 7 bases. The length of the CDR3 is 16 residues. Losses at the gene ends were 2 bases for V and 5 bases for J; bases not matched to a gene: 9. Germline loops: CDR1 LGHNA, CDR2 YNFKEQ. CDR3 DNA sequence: TGTGCCAGCAGCCAATTATCTAGCGGATATAACAATGAGCAGTTCTTC. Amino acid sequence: CASSQLSSGYNNEQFF.

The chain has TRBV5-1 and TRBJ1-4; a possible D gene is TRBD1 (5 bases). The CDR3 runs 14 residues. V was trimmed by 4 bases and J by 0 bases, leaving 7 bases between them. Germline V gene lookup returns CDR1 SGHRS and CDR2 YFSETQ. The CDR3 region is CASSLRATNEKLFF. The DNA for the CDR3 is TGCGCCAGCAGCCTCAGGGCAACTAATGAAAAACTGTTTTTT.

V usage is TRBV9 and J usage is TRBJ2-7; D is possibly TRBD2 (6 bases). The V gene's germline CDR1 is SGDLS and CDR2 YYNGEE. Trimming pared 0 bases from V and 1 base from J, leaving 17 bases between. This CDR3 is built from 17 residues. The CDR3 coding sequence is TGTGCCAGCAGCGTAGGCCCCCCGGGAGTGGAGTCCTACGAGCAGTACTTC. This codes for CASSVGPPGVESYEQYF.

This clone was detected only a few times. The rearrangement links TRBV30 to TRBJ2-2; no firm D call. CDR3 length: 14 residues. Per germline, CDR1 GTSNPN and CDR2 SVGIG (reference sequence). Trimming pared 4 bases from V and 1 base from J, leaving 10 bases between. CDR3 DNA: TGTGCCTGGAACTTCAAGCGGAACACCGGGGAGCTGTTTTTT. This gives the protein CAWNFKRNTGELFF.

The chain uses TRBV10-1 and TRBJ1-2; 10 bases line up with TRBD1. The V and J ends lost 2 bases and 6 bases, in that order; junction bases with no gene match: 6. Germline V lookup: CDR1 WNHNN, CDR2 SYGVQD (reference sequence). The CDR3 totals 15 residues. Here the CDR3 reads CASSENRTGGDGYTF. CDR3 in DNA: TGCGCCAGCAGTGAGAATAGGACAGGGGGTGATGGCTACACCTTC.

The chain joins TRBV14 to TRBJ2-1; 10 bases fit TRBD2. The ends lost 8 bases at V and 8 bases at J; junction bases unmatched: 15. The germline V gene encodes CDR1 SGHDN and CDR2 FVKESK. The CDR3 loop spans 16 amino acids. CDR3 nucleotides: TGTGCCAGCTGTCGCCTCCATATAGCGGGAGGCCATGAGCAGTTCTTC. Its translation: CASCRLHIAGGHEQFF.

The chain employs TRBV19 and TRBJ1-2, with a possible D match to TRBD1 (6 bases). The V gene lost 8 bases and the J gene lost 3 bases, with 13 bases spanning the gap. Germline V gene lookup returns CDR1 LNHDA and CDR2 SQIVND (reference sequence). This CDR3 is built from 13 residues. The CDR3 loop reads CASEAPGDYGYTF. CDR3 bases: TGTGCCAGTGAGGCGCCAGGGGACTATGGCTACACCTTC.

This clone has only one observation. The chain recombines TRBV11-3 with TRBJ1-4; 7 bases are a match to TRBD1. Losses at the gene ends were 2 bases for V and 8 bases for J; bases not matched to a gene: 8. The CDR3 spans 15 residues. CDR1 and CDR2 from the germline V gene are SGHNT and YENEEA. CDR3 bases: TGTGCCAGCAGCTTAACACAGGGGTCCAGCGAAAAACTGTTTTTT. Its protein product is CASSLTQGSSEKLFF.

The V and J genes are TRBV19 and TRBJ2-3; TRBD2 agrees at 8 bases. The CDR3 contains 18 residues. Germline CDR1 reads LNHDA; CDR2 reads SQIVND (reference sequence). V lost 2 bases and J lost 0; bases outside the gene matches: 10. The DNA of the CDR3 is TGTGCCAGTAGTATAAGCAGCGGGAGTGCCTCTAGCACAGATACGCAGTATTTT. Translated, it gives CASSISSGSASSTDTQYF.

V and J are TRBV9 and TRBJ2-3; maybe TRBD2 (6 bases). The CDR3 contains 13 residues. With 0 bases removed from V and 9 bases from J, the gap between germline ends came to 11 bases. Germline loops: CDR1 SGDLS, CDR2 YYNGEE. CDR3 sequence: CASSVDTGGTQYF. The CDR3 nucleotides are TGTGCCAGCAGCGTAGACACAGGAGGGACGCAGTATTTT.

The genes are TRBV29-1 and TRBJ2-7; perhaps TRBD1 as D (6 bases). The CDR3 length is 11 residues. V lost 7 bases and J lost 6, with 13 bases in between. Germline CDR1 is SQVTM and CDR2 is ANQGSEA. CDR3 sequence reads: CSAQGQSEQYF. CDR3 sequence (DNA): TGCAGCGCACAGGGACAATCCGAGCAGTACTTC.

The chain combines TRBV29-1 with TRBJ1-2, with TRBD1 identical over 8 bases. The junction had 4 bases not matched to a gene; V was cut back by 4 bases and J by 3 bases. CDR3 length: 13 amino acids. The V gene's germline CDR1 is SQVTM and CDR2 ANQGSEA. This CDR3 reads CSVAGQGDYGYTF. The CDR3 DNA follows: TGCAGCGTTGCAGGACAGGGAGACTATGGCTACACCTTC. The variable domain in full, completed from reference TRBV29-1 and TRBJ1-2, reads SAVISQKPSRDICQRGTSLTIQCQVDSQVTMMFWYRQQPGQSLTLIATANQGSEATYESGFVIDKFPISRPNLTFSTLTVSNMSPEDSSIYLCSVAGQGDYGYTFGSGTRLTVV.